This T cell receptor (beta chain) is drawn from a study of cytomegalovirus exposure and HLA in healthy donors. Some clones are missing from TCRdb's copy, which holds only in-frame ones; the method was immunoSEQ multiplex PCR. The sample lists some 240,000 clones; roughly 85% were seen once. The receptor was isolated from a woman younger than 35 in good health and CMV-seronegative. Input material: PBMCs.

The DNA for the CDR3 is TGCGCCAGCAGTGAGAAAGGCACCGGGGAGCTGTTTTTT. Protein sequence: CASSEKGTGELFF. The chain employs TRBV10-2 and TRBJ2-2; D unclear. Germline CDR1 is WSHSY and CDR2 is SAAADI. The CDR3 totals 13 residues. Trimming cost V 2 bases and J 4 bases, with 5 bases left between them.